What follows are 14 T cell receptor beta chains derived from one specimen sequenced in a study of cytomegalovirus exposure and HLA in healthy donors (dated 2017 in TCRdb). The library came from the immunoSEQ multiplex PCR assay. For the multiplex PCR, a mixture combining 60 forward primers for TCR Vbeta segments and 13 reverse primers for TCR Jbeta segments was used. Not all clones reach the TCRdb copy of this immuneACCESS table, which keeps in-frame sequences only. Checked studies attribute under half of the gap to unresolved V genes and leave the rest unexplained. The sample table holds about 86,000 clones, of which about 70% were seen once. Approximately 8.9% of the sample comes from the top ten. The source material was PBMCs. The receptor source for this set is a man aged 55 to 69 in good health and CMV-seronegative.

This clone was observed a single time. V usage is TRBV5-1 and J usage is TRBJ2-1; 9 bases fit TRBD1. V trimming: 0 bases; J trimming: 7 bases; junction bases outside the gene matches: 5. Germline V gene lookup returns CDR1 SGHRS and CDR2 YFSETQ. This CDR3 has 15 residues. This CDR3 reads CASSLDGTGLNEQFF. CDR3 in DNA: TGCGCCAGCAGCTTGGACGGGACAGGGCTGAATGAGCAGTTCTTC.

J is TRBJ2-1 and V is TRBV6-5, with 9 bases aligning to TRBD1. The V and J ends lost 8 bases and 6 bases, in that order; junction bases with no gene match: 2. The CDR3 contains 12 residues. Germline CDR1 MNHEY, CDR2 SVGAGI. CDR3 amino acids: CASGDRVNEQFF. DNA of the CDR3: TGTGCCAGCGGGGACAGGGTCAATGAGCAGTTCTTC.

This clone was seen a few times. The gene calls are TRBV6-1 and TRBJ2-3, with 9 positions matching TRBD2. Per germline, CDR1 MNHNS and CDR2 SASEGT. With V trimmed by 2 bases and J by 1 base, 4 bases remained unmatched. CDR3 length: 16 amino acids. The CDR3 reads CASSETASGGTDTQYF. The CDR3 DNA sequence: TGTGCCAGCAGTGAAACGGCTAGCGGGGGCACAGATACGCAGTATTTT.

This clone turned up a few times. The V call is TRBV4-2, the J call TRBJ2-1; D is unclear. Germline CDR1 is LGHNA and CDR2 is YNFKEQ. Trimming left V 5 bases short and J 0 bases short, with 11 bases between. The CDR3 covers 15 residues. CDR3 sequence reads: CASSVLLSSYNEQFF. CDR3 coding DNA: TGTGCCAGCAGCGTTCTCTTGAGCTCCTACAATGAGCAGTTCTTC.

This chain links TRBV7-2 with TRBJ2-7, with TRBD2 matching over 9 bases. The CDR3 has 15 amino acids. V dropped 2 bases and J dropped 5; count of bases not matched to a gene: 7. From germline, CDR1 is SGHTA and CDR2 FQGNSA. CDR3 coding DNA: TGTGCCAGCAGCTTATTTCCGGGCGGGAGGGACGAGCAGTACTTC. As protein: CASSLFPGGRDEQYF.

The gene calls are TRBV5-1 and TRBJ1-1; D not resolved. The CDR3 extends over 16 amino acids. V was clipped by 4 bases and J by 1 base, with 17 bases between them. Germline loops: CDR1 SGHRS, CDR2 YFSETQ. Here the CDR3 DNA reads TGCGCCAGCAGCCCTGATTGGGGAGAGGGGAACACTGAAGCTTTCTTT. Its protein is CASSPDWGEGNTEAFF.

This chain joins TRBV11-2 and TRBJ2-2, with TRBD1 as a possible D gene (6 bases). The ends were cut back, 5 bases at V and 1 base at J, with 11 bases in the middle. Per the germline V gene, CDR1 is SGHAT and CDR2 is FQNNGV. The CDR3 is 15 amino acids. This CDR3 reads CASSETTGNTGELFF. Here the CDR3 DNA reads TGTGCCAGCAGCGAGACGACAGGGAACACCGGGGAGCTGTTTTTT. The whole variable domain, filled in from reference TRBV11-2 and TRBJ2-2, reads EAGVAQSPRYKIIEKRQSVAFWCNPISGHATLYWYQQILGQGPKLLIQFQNNGVVDDSQLPKDRFSAERLKGVDSTLKIQPAKLEDSAVYLCASSETTGNTGELFFGEGSRLTVL.

This chain joins TRBV6-6 and TRBJ2-7; tentatively, D is TRBD1 (6 bases). CDR3 length equals 12 residues. CDR1 and CDR2 (germline): MNHNY, SVGAGI (reference sequence). Trimming pared 6 bases from V and 7 bases from J, leaving 13 bases between. CDR3 protein: CASSPFRGEQYF. In DNA, the CDR3 is TGTGCCAGCAGCCCATTTAGGGGGGAGCAGTACTTC.

V usage is TRBV14 and J usage is TRBJ2-5, with 11 bases matching TRBD2. Germline assignment: CDR1 SGHDN and CDR2 FVKESK. The CDR3 covers 14 residues. V was pared by 4 bases and J by 2 bases, with 0 bases of the junction left unmatched. The CDR3 sequence is CASSRLAGQETQYF. The CDR3 region has the DNA TGTGCCAGCAGCCGACTAGCGGGGCAAGAGACCCAGTACTTC.

The V and J genes are TRBV27 and TRBJ1-1; a weak D match, TRBD1 (6 bases). Per the germline V gene, CDR1 is MNHEY and CDR2 is SMNVEV (reference sequence). The CDR3 consists of 14 residues. Trimming shortened V by 5 bases and J by 9 bases, and 19 bases separated the two germline ends. Written as DNA, the CDR3 is TGTGCCAGCAGTCCGAAAAAGGACAGTTATAAAGCTTTCTTT. Its protein product is CASSPKKDSYKAFF.

This clone came up a few times. This chain links TRBV5-5 with TRBJ2-5; 10 bases agree with TRBD2. J lost 5 bases, V lost 4 bases, and 8 bases had no gene match. Germline assignment: CDR1 SGHKS and CDR2 YYEKEE (reference sequence). The CDR3 is 15 amino acids. CDR3 sequence reads: CASSELSGGRETQYF. The CDR3 DNA is TGTGCCAGCAGCGAGCTTAGCGGGGGGAGGGAGACCCAGTACTTC.

This chain joins TRBV5-1 and TRBJ2-2; weak D call: TRBD1 (6 bases). The CDR3 is 17 residues long. Germline V lookup: CDR1 SGHRS, CDR2 YFSETQ. Trimming stripped 2 bases from V and 6 bases from J, with 20 bases between. CDR3 sequence: CASSFTSGRGIAGELFF. CDR3 DNA: TGCGCCAGCAGCTTTACCTCTGGCAGGGGAATTGCCGGGGAGCTGTTTTTT. The whole variable domain, remainder taken from reference TRBV5-1 and TRBJ2-2, is KAGVTQTPRYLIKTRGQQVTLSCSPISGHRSVSWYQQTPGQGLQFLFEYFSETQRNKGNFPGRFSGRQFSNSRSEMNVSTLELGDSALYLCASSFTSGRGIAGELFFGEGSRLTVL.

Concerning this clone itself: The sample has other DNA sequences that encode this CDR3 too. This chain uses TRBV7-9 with TRBJ1-2; 7 bases match TRBD1. This CDR3 region has 13 residues. Trimming removed 2 bases from V and 6 bases from J; junction bases left unmatched: 3. CDR1 and CDR2 from the germline V gene are SEHNR and FQNEAQ (reference sequence). CDR3 residues: CASSLLQGDGYTF. The CDR3 DNA follows: TGTGCCAGCAGCTTACTCCAGGGGGATGGCTACACCTTC.

This clone came up a few times. This sequence joins TRBV18 and TRBJ2-1, with TRBD2 identical over 11 bases. Losses at the gene ends were 3 bases for V and 5 bases for J; bases not matched to a gene: 6. This CDR3 spans 16 amino acids. Germline V gene lookup returns CDR1 KGHSH and CDR2 LQKENI. In DNA form, the CDR3 reads TGTGCCAGCTCACCCAATAGCGGGAGGGCCCACAATGAGCAGTTCTTC. It encodes CASSPNSGRAHNEQFF.